The rows below give T cell receptor beta chains drawn from one sample of a study of technical replicates of blood from several donors. The method was immunoSEQ multiplex PCR; TCRdb's version includes in-frame clones alone and lacks a portion of them. The sample carries approximately 88,000 clones, approximately 94% recorded once. Sequenced material: T cells isolated from PBMCs. These receptors originate from a human donor in good health. Both conserved end residues are part of each CDR3. The D gene is left open where the match is weak. Size tells how often a clone was seen (once, few, many) or the class of an expanded clone, and some rows leave it out.

j_call	d_call	v_call	clone_size	cdr3_length	cdr3_aa	cdr3_nt
TRBJ1-1	NA	TRBV29-1	NA	14	CSVGGDVWQTEAFF	TGCAGCGTTGGGGGCGATGTGTGGCAAACTGAAGCTTTCTTT
TRBJ2-7	TRBD1	TRBV28	once	16	CASSGASGTGFYEQYF	TGTGCCAGCAGCGGCGCCTCCGGGACAGGGTTCTACGAGCAGTACTTC
TRBJ2-7	NA	TRBV7-7	NA	13	CASSSGTPYEQYF	TGTGCTAGCAGCTCCGGGACACCCTACGAGCAGTACTTC
TRBJ2-7	NA	TRBV10-3	once	13	CAISEYPGNEQYF	TGTGCCATCAGTGAGTATCCGGGGAACGAGCAGTACTTC
TRBJ2-2	TRBD1	TRBV6-4	NA	16	CASKMTGGYNTGELFF	TGTGCCAGCAAGATGACAGGGGGTTACAACACCGGGGAGCTGTTTTTT
TRBJ1-6	TRBD1	TRBV4-1	NA	15	CASSQVGTGDSPLHF	TGCGCCAGCAGCCAAGTTGGGACAGGGGATTCACCCCTCCACTTT
TRBJ2-7	TRBD2	TRBV27	NA	14	CASSFIAGAYEQYF	TGTGCCAGCAGTTTCATAGCGGGTGCCTACGAGCAGTACTTC
TRBJ1-1	NA	TRBV6-1	once	14	CASSAPDRFSEAFF	TGTGCCAGCAGTGCTCCGGACAGATTTTCTGAAGCTTTCTTT
TRBJ1-5	TRBD1	TRBV19	NA	13	CASSLTGGQPQHF	TGTGCCAGTAGCCTGACAGGGGGACAGCCCCAGCATTTT
TRBJ2-4	TRBD2	TRBV5-4	NA	19	CASSESGTSGSLAKNIQYF	TGTGCCAGCAGCGAATCCGGGACTAGCGGGAGTCTAGCCAAAAACATTCAGTACTTC
TRBJ2-6	NA	TRBV11-2	NA	14	CASSVSSGANVLTF	TGTGCCAGCAGCGTTAGCTCTGGGGCCAACGTCCTGACTTTC
TRBJ2-7	TRBD1	TRBV5-1	NA	13	CASSGQVSLEQYF	TGCGCCAGCAGCGGACAGGTGTCCCTCGAGCAGTACTTC
TRBJ2-7	NA	TRBV11-2	NA	12	CASSFPSDEQYF	TGTGCCAGCAGCTTCCCCTCCGACGAGCAGTACTTC
TRBJ2-7	NA	TRBV7-9	NA	12	CASSLVRYEQYF	TGTGCCAGCAGCTTAGTCCGCTACGAGCAGTACTTC
TRBJ1-3	NA	TRBV9	once	16	CASSASGRLPGNTIYF	TGTGCCAGCAGCGCCTCAGGCAGGTTGCCGGGAAACACCATATATTTT
TRBJ1-2	NA	TRBV5-1	once	16	CASSLGSNLANYGYTF	TGCGCCAGCAGCTTGGGGAGCAATCTAGCTAACTATGGCTACACCTTC
TRBJ2-1	TRBD1	TRBV5-6	NA	19	CASSPWAGTGGAYRDEQFF	TGTGCCAGCAGCCCCTGGGCCGGGACAGGGGGCGCGTACAGGGATGAGCAGTTCTTC
TRBJ2-5	TRBD1	TRBV27	NA	15	CASSPRTGYGETQYF	TGTGCCAGCAGTCCCCGGACAGGCTATGGGGAGACCCAGTACTTC
TRBJ1-3	TRBD1	TRBV5-1	NA	14	CASSADRGGNTIYF	TGCGCCAGCAGCGCCGACAGGGGAGGAAACACCATATATTTT
TRBJ1-1	TRBD1	TRBV29-1	NA	11	CSADRGTEAFF	TGCAGCGCGGACAGGGGTACTGAAGCTTTCTTT
TRBJ2-5	NA	TRBV2	once	12	CASSEARETQYF	TGTGCCAGCAGTGAAGCGCGAGAGACCCAGTACTTC
TRBJ2-3	TRBD2	TRBV27	NA	18	CASSLSITSGFNTDTQYF	TGTGCCAGCAGTTTATCGATTACTAGCGGGTTTAACACAGATACGCAGTATTTT
TRBJ1-2	TRBD1	TRBV30	NA	13	CATGGTVVYGYTF	TGTGCCACGGGGGGGACAGTCGTTTACGGCTACACCTTC
TRBJ2-7	NA	TRBV11-3	NA	13	CASSSGFGDEQYF	TGTGCCAGCAGCTCGGGTTTCGGGGACGAGCAGTACTTC
TRBJ1-2	TRBD1	TRBV27	NA	14	CASSLGRQGYGYTF	TGTGCCAGCAGTTTAGGGAGACAGGGCTATGGCTACACCTTC
TRBJ1-1	NA	TRBV28	NA	13	CASSRTAHTEAFF	TGTGCCAGCAGTCGGACAGCCCACACTGAAGCTTTCTTT
TRBJ1-1	NA	TRBV18	NA	12	CASSPPGGVGLF	TGTGCCAGCTCACCACCCGGGGGGGTCGGTCTCTTT
TRBJ1-5	NA	TRBV16	NA	17	CASSQLPGRYSNQPQHF	TGTGCCAGCAGCCAATTACCAGGGAGGTATAGCAATCAGCCCCAGCATTTT
TRBJ2-7	NA	TRBV15	NA	14	CATSRDRGIYEQYF	TGTGCCACCAGCAGAGATAGAGGGATCTACGAGCAGTACTTC
TRBJ2-7	NA	TRBV10-1	NA	15	CASSASGSRTYEQYF	TGCGCCAGCAGTGCCTCCGGGTCTCGCACCTACGAGCAGTACTTC
TRBJ2-7	TRBD2	TRBV9	NA	15	CASSVDSGIYYEQYF	TGTGCCAGCAGCGTAGACAGCGGGATCTACTACGAGCAGTACTTC
TRBJ2-4	NA	TRBV5-1	NA	14	CASSLSTGQSIQYF	TGCGCCAGCAGCTTGAGTACAGGGCAGAGCATTCAGTACTTC
TRBJ1-6	NA	TRBV19	NA	15	CASSQRLNRVELLHF	TGTGCCAGTAGTCAGCGCCTCAACAGGGTGGAGCTCCTCCACTTT
TRBJ1-1	TRBD1	TRBV7-9	NA	13	CASSLGTGGAAFF	TGTGCCAGCAGCCTTGGGACAGGGGGCGCCGCTTTCTTT
TRBJ2-1	TRBD2	TRBV14	NA	16	CASSLASGPFYNEQFF	TGTGCCAGCAGCCTCGCTAGCGGGCCCTTCTACAATGAGCAGTTCTTC
TRBJ2-3	TRBD2	TRBV11-3	NA	17	CASSSGPAGGVTDTQYF	TGTGCCAGCAGTTCTGGGCCAGCGGGAGGGGTCACAGATACGCAGTATTTT
TRBJ1-2	NA	TRBV6-1	NA	15	CASNYSRRNSMGYTF	TGTGCCAGCAACTATAGCCGACGGAACTCTATGGGCTACACCTTC
TRBJ2-4	TRBD2	TRBV7-9	NA	16	CASSSSAGRGSGIQYF	TGTGCCAGCAGCTCTAGCGCAGGGAGGGGAAGCGGCATTCAGTACTTC
TRBJ1-5	TRBD1	TRBV5-5	NA	16	CASSLILDRFNQPQHF	TGTGCCAGCAGCTTGATCTTGGACAGGTTTAATCAGCCCCAGCATTTT
TRBJ1-2	NA	TRBV23-1	NA	16	CASTSITGTPNYGYTF	TGCGCCAGCACCTCTATCACCGGGACACCAAACTATGGCTACACCTTC
TRBJ2-5	TRBD2	TRBV5-1	few	15	CASLQTSGGQETQYF	TGCGCCAGCCTGCAAACTAGCGGGGGGCAAGAGACCCAGTACTTC
TRBJ1-5	TRBD1	TRBV30	few	16	CAWSASGQGGYQPQHF	TGTGCCTGGAGCGCCTCCGGACAGGGGGGTTATCAGCCCCAGCATTTT
TRBJ2-1	NA	TRBV11-2	NA	16	CASSLVGLRSYNEQFF	TGTGCCAGCAGCTTAGTCGGACTCCGCTCCTACAATGAGCAGTTCTTC
TRBJ2-3	NA	TRBV7-6	NA	14	CASSSRGLTDTQYF	TGTGCCAGCAGCTCGCGGGGGCTCACAGATACGCAGTATTTT
TRBJ2-1	NA	TRBV28	NA	17	CASSLRLQARDRLEQFF	TGTGCCAGCAGTTTAAGATTACAAGCCCGGGATCGCCTGGAGCAGTTCTTC
TRBJ2-5	NA	TRBV18	NA	14	CASSLLRGQETQYF	TGTGCCAGCTCTCTCCTCCGAGGGCAAGAGACCCAGTACTTC
TRBJ2-2	TRBD1	TRBV2	NA	15	CASSRDRGNTGELFF	TGTGCCAGCAGTCGAGACAGGGGTAACACCGGGGAGCTGTTTTTT
TRBJ2-6	NA	TRBV5-3	NA	15	CAILWKGAGANVLTF	TGTGCCATATTGTGGAAGGGGGCTGGGGCCAACGTCCTGACTTTC
TRBJ1-1	NA	TRBV4-1	once	17	CASSQDGSLRQNTEAFF	TGCGCCAGCAGCCAAGATGGGAGCTTGCGACAGAACACTGAAGCTTTCTTT
TRBJ2-1	TRBD2	TRBV9	once	15	CASSATSESYNEQFF	TGTGCCAGCAGCGCTACTAGCGAATCCTACAATGAGCAGTTCTTC